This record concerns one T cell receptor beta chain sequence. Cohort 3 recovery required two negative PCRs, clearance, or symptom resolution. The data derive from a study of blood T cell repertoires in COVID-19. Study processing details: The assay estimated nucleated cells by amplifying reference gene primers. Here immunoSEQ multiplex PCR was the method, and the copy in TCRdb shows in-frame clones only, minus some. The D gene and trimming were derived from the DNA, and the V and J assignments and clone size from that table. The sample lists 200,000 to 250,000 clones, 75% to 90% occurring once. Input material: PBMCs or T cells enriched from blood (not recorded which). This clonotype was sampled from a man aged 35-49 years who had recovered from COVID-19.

The CDR3 reads CASSSQGGRKFGYTF. The CDR3 DNA follows: TGTGCCAGCAGTTCCCAGGGGGGCCGTAAGTTTGGCTACACCTTC. The chain carries TRBV6-5 and TRBJ1-2; TRBD1 aligns across 7 bases. Trimming took 4 bases from V and 7 from J; bases not matched to a gene: 12. The CDR3 covers 15 residues. Per the germline V gene, CDR1 is MNHEY and CDR2 is SVGAGI.